This T cell receptor (beta chain) derives from a study of cytomegalovirus exposure and HLA in healthy donors. V was shortened by 8 bases and J by 7 bases, with 21 bases between the two germline ends. The CDR3 length is 14 residues. The germline CDR1 and CDR2 sequences are PRHDT and FYEKMQ (reference sequence). PCR used 60 Vbeta primers and 13 Jbeta primers. Sequencing was performed with immunoSEQ multiplex PCR; in TCRdb, only in-frame clones are kept and a portion is missing. This table has 100,000 or so clones, around 85% appearing once. Sequenced: PBMCs. The V call is TRBV13, the J call TRBJ2-7; D uncertain. The TCR originated in a man younger than 45 in good health and CMV-seronegative. Written as DNA, the CDR3 is TGTGCCAGCTCCAGCCGCCAGACTCCTTGGGAGCAGTACTTC. This codes for CASSSRQTPWEQYF.